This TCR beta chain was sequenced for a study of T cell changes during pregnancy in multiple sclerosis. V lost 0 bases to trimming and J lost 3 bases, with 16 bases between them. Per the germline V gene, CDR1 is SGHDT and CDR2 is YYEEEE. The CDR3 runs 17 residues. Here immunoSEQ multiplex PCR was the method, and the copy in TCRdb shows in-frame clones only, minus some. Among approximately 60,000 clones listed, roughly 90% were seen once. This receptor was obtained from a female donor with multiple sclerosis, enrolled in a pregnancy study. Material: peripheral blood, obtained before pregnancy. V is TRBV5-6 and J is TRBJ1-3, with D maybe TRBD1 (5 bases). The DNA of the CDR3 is TGTGCCAGCAGCTTGGCCCTGCGGGGCGACTATGGAAACACCATATATTTT. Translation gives CASSLALRGDYGNTIYF.